Listed below are T cell receptor beta chains from one sample, sequenced in a study of TIL therapy for anti-PD-1-resistant metastatic lung cancer. Only in-frame clones appear in the TCRdb table, and some are missing; sequencing was by immunoSEQ multiplex PCR. The table lists approximately 11,000 clones, roughly 63% of them singletons. The sample here was tumor tissue, taken at baseline. Source of these receptors: a person between 25 and 79 years old with non-small cell lung cancer. Each CDR3 is given with its conserved first and last residue. A D gene is named only where the DNA matches it firmly. Part of the rows lack a size; the others show once, few, many or a class for expanded clones.

V: TRBV27; size: few; J: TRBJ1-2; D: NA; CDR3: CASSPYAPGAFGGYTF; DNA: TGTGCCAGCAGTCCGTACGCCCCGGGCGCGTTTGGTGGCTACACCTTC
V: TRBV11-3; size: NA; J: TRBJ1-1; D: NA; CDR3: CASSLADNTEAFF; DNA: TGTGCCAGCAGCTTAGCCGATAACACTGAAGCTTTCTTT
V: TRBV4-2; size: few; J: TRBJ2-1; D: NA; CDR3: CASSQVREESEQFF; DNA: TGTGCCAGCAGCCAAGTTAGGGAAGAGAGTGAGCAGTTCTTC
V: TRBV11-2; size: medium-sized; J: TRBJ2-1; D: TRBD1; CDR3: CASSLVGQGNEQFF; DNA: TGTGCCAGCAGCTTAGTAGGACAGGGAAATGAGCAGTTCTTC
V: TRBV5-4; size: NA; J: TRBJ2-1; D: NA; CDR3: CASTPGSASYNEQFF; DNA: TGTGCCAGCACCCCAGGGTCGGCCTCCTACAATGAGCAGTTCTTC
V: TRBV5-5; size: NA; J: TRBJ1-5; D: NA; CDR3: CASSHAKQPQHF; DNA: TGTGCCAGCAGCCACGCGAAACAGCCCCAGCATTTT
V: TRBV28; size: NA; J: TRBJ1-1; D: TRBD1; CDR3: CATLFTGGGKTEAFF; DNA: TGTGCCACTCTATTTACAGGGGGCGGGAAAACTGAAGCTTTCTTT
V: TRBV19; size: NA; J: TRBJ2-6; D: NA; CDR3: CASIHGAAGANVLTF; DNA: TGTGCCAGTATTCATGGGGCGGCAGGGGCCAACGTCCTGACTTTC
V: TRBV5-1; size: NA; J: TRBJ2-1; D: NA; CDR3: CASHVSYNEQFF; DNA: TGCGCCAGCCACGTCTCCTACAATGAGCAGTTCTTC
V: TRBV19; size: NA; J: TRBJ1-1; D: TRBD1; CDR3: CASSPGTGRNTEAFF; DNA: TGTGCCAGTAGTCCGGGGACAGGGCGGAACACTGAAGCTTTCTTT
V: TRBV28; size: NA; J: TRBJ2-5; D: NA; CDR3: CASSFSRGTQYF; DNA: TGTGCCAGCAGTTTCTCAAGGGGGACCCAGTACTTC
V: TRBV5-6; size: NA; J: TRBJ2-1; D: NA; CDR3: CASSSRTRSYNEQFF; DNA: TGTGCCAGCAGCTCCCGGACGCGCAGCTACAATGAGCAGTTCTTC
V: TRBV18; size: NA; J: TRBJ1-4; D: NA; CDR3: CASSPRPIEKLFF; DNA: TGTGCCAGCTCACCCAGGCCTATTGAAAAACTGTTTTTT
V: TRBV7-9; size: large; J: TRBJ2-2; D: NA; CDR3: CASSPMAVGGQPTGELFF; DNA: TGTGCCAGCAGCCCGATGGCTGTGGGGGGACAGCCCACCGGGGAGCTGTTTTTT
V: TRBV24-1; size: few; J: TRBJ2-1; D: TRBD1; CDR3: CATSAAQGVPNNEQFF; DNA: TGTGCCACCAGTGCGGCCCAGGGGGTGCCGAACAATGAGCAGTTCTTC
V: TRBV19; size: NA; J: TRBJ2-6; D: TRBD1; CDR3: CATSRDRGWEGANVLTF; DNA: TGTGCCACCAGTAGGGACAGGGGTTGGGAAGGGGCCAACGTCCTGACTTTC
V: TRBV7-8; size: NA; J: TRBJ1-6; D: NA; CDR3: CASSFGGAYNSPLHF; DNA: TGTGCCAGCAGCTTCGGGGGCGCCTATAATTCACCCCTCCACTTT
V: TRBV5-1; size: NA; J: TRBJ1-4; D: TRBD1; CDR3: CASAEGALLEKLFF; DNA: TGCGCCAGCGCCGAGGGGGCGTTACTTGAAAAACTGTTTTTT
V: TRBV4-1; size: NA; J: TRBJ2-1; D: NA; CDR3: CASSQDRNNEQFF; DNA: TGCGCCAGCAGCCAAGATCGAAACAATGAGCAGTTCTTC
V: TRBV27; size: NA; J: TRBJ2-7; D: NA; CDR3: CASSSGPSYEQYF; DNA: TGTGCCAGCAGTTCGGGACCGAGCTACGAGCAGTACTTC
V: TRBV3-1/TRBV3-2; size: NA; J: TRBJ2-2; D: TRBD2; CDR3: CASSPPGGALAGELFF; DNA: TGTGCCAGCAGCCCCCCCGGGGGGGCCTTAGCCGGGGAGCTGTTTTTT
V: TRBV19; size: NA; J: TRBJ1-2; D: TRBD1; CDR3: CASRTSGQAALGYTF; DNA: TGTGCCAGTAGGACCTCGGGACAGGCTGCCCTAGGCTACACCTTC
V: TRBV7-3; size: NA; J: TRBJ1-1; D: TRBD1; CDR3: CASSLGQFTEAFF; DNA: TGTGCCAGCAGCCTGGGACAGTTCACTGAAGCTTTCTTT
V: TRBV5-6; size: NA; J: TRBJ2-7; D: NA; CDR3: CASSRGLLRDEQYF; DNA: TGTGCCAGCAGCCGGGGACTGTTGAGGGACGAGCAGTACTTC
V: TRBV4-1; size: few; J: TRBJ2-3; D: NA; CDR3: CASRGVDRSTDTQYF; DNA: TGCGCCAGCAGGGGAGTGGACAGAAGCACAGATACGCAGTATTTT
V: TRBV7-3; size: NA; J: TRBJ1-2; D: TRBD1; CDR3: CASSLGTGLGGYGYTF; DNA: TGTGCCAGCAGCCTCGGGACAGGGCTGGGGGGCTATGGCTACACCTTC
V: TRBV5-6; size: once; J: TRBJ2-1; D: NA; CDR3: CASSVAGIPYNEQFF; DNA: TGTGCCAGCAGCGTCGCCGGGATCCCCTACAATGAGCAGTTCTTC
V: TRBV4-1; size: few; J: TRBJ2-1; D: NA; CDR3: CASMSVMSGFNEQFF; DNA: TGCGCCAGCATGAGTGTGATGTCGGGATTCAATGAGCAGTTCTTC
V: TRBV10-1; size: few; J: TRBJ2-2; D: NA; CDR3: CAAGELFF; DNA: TGCGCCGCCGGGGAGCTGTTTTTT
V: TRBV12-3/TRBV12-4; size: NA; J: TRBJ2-5; D: NA; CDR3: CASSLGAEFTQYF; DNA: TGTGCCAGCAGTTTGGGGGCCGAGTTTACCCAGTACTTC
V: TRBV24-1; size: NA; J: TRBJ1-5; D: NA; CDR3: CATSDPYDKVDQPQHF; DNA: TGTGCCACCAGTGACCCCTATGACAAAGTCGACCAGCCCCAGCATTTT
V: TRBV3-1/TRBV3-2; size: NA; J: TRBJ1-6; D: TRBD1; CDR3: CASSPVWTGYRSPLHF; DNA: TGTGCCAGCAGCCCTGTCTGGACAGGGTATCGGTCACCCCTCCACTTT
V: TRBV5-6; size: NA; J: TRBJ2-3; D: NA; CDR3: CATRASGDTDTQYF; DNA: TGTGCCACCAGGGCGAGCGGCGACACAGATACGCAGTATTTT